What follows are 2 T cell receptor beta chains derived from one specimen sequenced in a study of siplizumab effects on memory and regulatory T cells. The assay was immunoSEQ multiplex PCR, and TCRdb's table has in-frame clones only and misses some. Among about 110,000 clones, roughly 94% were seen once, and the ten largest hold around 0.75%. The sample was Tregs sorted from blood. The source is a human donor in good health.

This clone came up once. The chain joins TRBV29-1 to TRBJ1-2; 8 nucleotides align to TRBD1. V lost 3 bases, J lost 7 bases, and 4 bases stayed unmatched. Germline CDR1 is SQVTM and CDR2 is ANQGSEA. CDR3 length: 12 residues. The CDR3 is CSVEDRAGGYTF. The CDR3, as DNA: TGCAGCGTTGAGGACAGGGCGGGTGGCTACACCTTC.

The chain is built from TRBV4-2 and TRBJ2-5, with a weak D call TRBD2 (5 bases). The germline V gene has CDR1 LGHNA and CDR2 YNFKEQ. The CDR3 extends over 15 amino acids. Deletions cut 1 base from V and 7 bases from J, with 16 bases between. CDR3 loop: CASSQVGGDVRTQYF. CDR3 nucleotide sequence: TGTGCCAGCAGCCAAGTCGGAGGAGACGTAAGGACCCAGTACTTC.